This T cell receptor beta chain emerged from a study of T cell responses to AZD1222 COVID-19 vaccine. The junction had 6 bases not matched to a gene; V was cut back by 9 bases and J by 5 bases. The germline gives CDR1 SGHRS, CDR2 YFSETQ. CDR3 length: 12 residues. Assay: immunoSEQ multiplex PCR; the TCRdb copy retains only in-frame clones and omits some. This sample has 70,000 to 95,000 clones, with roughly 88% found just once. Study outcomes and limitations: The sample set comprised mostly white British donors with more females, and clonal diversity was possibly underestimated. Unmutated variant regions are reportedly targeted by nearly half of spike-specific TCRs. With dominance at 160-218 and 743-854, vaccine-associated CD4 TCRs spanned spike.

Second doses that came at about 4 or about 12 weeks were put together. Concerning this clone itself: The target antigen is unknown.

This receptor was obtained from an adult who received the AZD1222 COVID-19 vaccine. This chain connects TRBV5-1 to TRBJ2-3, with TRBD2 identical over 7 bases. Source: peripheral blood, taken 28 days after the second AZD1222 dose. CDR3 protein: CATSSGEDTQYF. In nucleotides, the CDR3 is TGCGCCACTTCCAGCGGGGAAGATACGCAGTATTTT.